The rows below give T cell receptor beta chains drawn from one sample of a study of cytotoxic CD8 clonotypes in ibrutinib-treated CLL. Libraries were prepared by immunoSEQ multiplex PCR; TCRdb keeps only in-frame clonotypes and omits some of them. The sample records some 80,000 clones, about 85% being singletons. This specimen was PBMCs, taken after 12 months of ibrutinib treatment. Source of these receptors: a human donor with chronic lymphocytic leukemia. The CDR3 runs from the conserved cysteine through the conserved F or W. D genes are given only for firm matches. Part of the rows lack a size; the others show once, few, many or a class for expanded clones.

-	TRBJ1-6	13	TRBV10-1	-	CASSGGYNSPLHF
-	TRBJ2-1	13	TRBV10-3	-	CAIGAGANNEQFF
few	TRBJ2-2	15	TRBV28	TRBD1	CATLRDRGNTGELFF
once	TRBJ1-2	14	TRBV6-1	TRBD1	CASRRTGANYGYTF
-	TRBJ1-2	13	TRBV7-9	-	CASSLGGGSGYTF
-	TRBJ1-3	17	TRBV7-2	-	CASSLAGGGPSGNTIYF
-	TRBJ1-2	12	TRBV6-5	-	CASSFREGGYTF
-	TRBJ1-5	15	TRBV10-3	-	CAISEWAISEQPQHF
-	TRBJ1-4	11	TRBV29-1	-	CSVRGNEKLFF
-	TRBJ2-3	15	TRBV5-5	-	CASSFSGSSTDTQYF
-	TRBJ1-1	12	TRBV7-9	-	CASSRDGPEAFF